The TCR beta chain described here comes from a study of regulatory T cells in long-lasting Graves disease (dated by TCRdb to about 2021). Regarding the study in general: Patients with persistent Graves' disease were compared with patients with newly diagnosed Graves' disease using TCR sequencing and RNA sequencing of peripheral blood. The study was conducted in China and was registered as a clinical trial. A total of 35 or so samples underwent TCR sequencing: 13 from persistent and roughly 20 from newly diagnosed Graves' disease patients.

With respect to this clonotype: Its antigen target is currently unknown. Qualities for individual bases were not recorded, and no much larger clone is one base off.

V lost 4 bases and J lost 0 bases; the stretch between them is 10 bases long. The CDR3 covers 15 residues, taking in both the cysteine and the phenylalanine. Just the 45-base CDR3 DNA is kept, in frame starting at base 1. From the germline V gene, CDR1 is MNHNS and CDR2 is SASEGT. The public reads were reanalyzed by TCRdb: fastp trimming at Q25, MiXCR alignment, in-frame beta chains only. Every CDR3 protein is listed once, alongside the most common genes and DNA of its rows. This sample has about 1,200 distinct CDR3 sequences in its table, and 54% of those were observed once. The ten largest clones capture 11% to 15% of the sample. RNA was extracted from PBMCs in TRIzol for both TCR sequencing and RNA sequencing. The diagnosis of Graves' disease was made according to American Thyroid Association guidelines. Patients were recruited from an endocrinology department in Xi'an, China. Each patient gave approximately 9.7 milliliters of peripheral blood, collected in an EDTA anticoagulant tube. Ficoll Paque Plus density gradient separation was used to isolate PBMCs, and no additional T cell sorting was done. An Agilent 2100 Bioanalyzer and agarose gel were used to check RNA quality, while a NanoDrop 2000 measured RNA concentration.

What the authors observed across the whole study: The study examined only peripheral blood because the primary lesion, thyroid tissue, could not be accessed. Compared with newly diagnosed patients, persistent Graves' disease patients had lower TCR Shannon entropy and fewer highly expanded clones, which suggests clonal expansion. The small sample size was acknowledged by the authors as a limitation that may reduce accuracy. A larger number of public clonotypes was shared among persistent patients (approximately 3,000) than among newly diagnosed patients (more than 850). Preferential use of TRBV28, TRBJ1-2 and TRBJ2-5 was observed in persistent disease, whereas TRBV20-1 and TRBJ2-1 were favored in newly diagnosed disease.

The source is a female donor with Graves disease. Donor details come from another sample of the same person, matched by shared clones. The chain employs TRBV6-1 and TRBJ2-1; the D segment could be TRBD2, given 6 matching bases. The specimen was peripheral blood mononuclear cells (PBMCs), collected with antithyroid drug treatment, in newly diagnosed or persistent Graves disease (not recorded which). This receptor has the CDR3 CASSVGGNSYNEQFF. At the DNA level, the sequence is TGTGCCAGCAGTGTCGGCGGGAACTCCTACAATGAGCAGTTCTTC.